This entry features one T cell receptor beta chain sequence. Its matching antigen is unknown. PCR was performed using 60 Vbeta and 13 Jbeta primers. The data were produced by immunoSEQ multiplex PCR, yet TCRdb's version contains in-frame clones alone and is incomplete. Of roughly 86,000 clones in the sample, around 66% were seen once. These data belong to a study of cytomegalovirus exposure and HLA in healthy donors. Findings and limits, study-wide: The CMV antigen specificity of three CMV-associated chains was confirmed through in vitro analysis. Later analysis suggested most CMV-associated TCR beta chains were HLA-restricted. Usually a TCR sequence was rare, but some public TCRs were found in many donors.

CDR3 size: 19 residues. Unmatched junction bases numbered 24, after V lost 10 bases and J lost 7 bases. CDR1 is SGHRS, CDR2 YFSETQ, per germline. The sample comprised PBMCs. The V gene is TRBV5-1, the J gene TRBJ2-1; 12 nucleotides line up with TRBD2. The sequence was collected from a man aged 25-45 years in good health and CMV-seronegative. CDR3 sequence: CAESSVYPSGGAVGNEQFF. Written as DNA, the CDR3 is TGCGCCGAATCTAGCGTATACCCTAGCGGGGGGGCGGTTGGAAATGAGCAGTTCTTC.